This is a list of T cell receptor beta chains from one sample in a study of response to subunit inactivated influenza vaccine. MiXCR, run by TCRdb on the RT-PCR reads, gives a single entry per CDR3 protein. This table has 430,000 or so distinct CDR3 sequences, approximately 11% appearing once. The input for sequencing was PBMCs from blood, taken roughly 45 days after vaccination. The receptor source for this set is a man aged 50-59 years who received an inactivated influenza vaccine. CDR3s include the opening cysteine and the closing phenylalanine or tryptophan. The order of the fields is clone size, D gene, J gene, V gene, CDR3 protein, CDR3 DNA. The D gene is left open where the match is weak. A row's size may be missing; if present it is once, few, many or a size class.

. TRBD2 TRBJ2-4 TRBV20-1 CSGGGLAKNIQYF TGCAGTGGGGGGGGACTAGCCAAAAACATTCAGTACTTC
. . TRBJ2-7 TRBV27 CASSSSWQGADEQYF TGTGCCAGCAGTTCGTCGTGGCAGGGTGCCGACGAGCAGTACTTC
few TRBD2 TRBJ2-1 TRBV5-6 CASRLAGVNNEQFF TGTGCCAGCAGGCTAGCGGGGGTAAACAATGAGCAGTTCTTC
few . TRBJ2-3 TRBV4-2 CASSQDTVPDTQYF TGTGCCAGCAGCCAGGATACAGTGCCAGATACGCAGTATTTT
few . TRBJ2-3 TRBV2 CASRLDSFTDTQYF TGTGCCAGCAGGCTGGACAGCTTCACAGATACGCAGTATTTT
. . TRBJ2-1 TRBV12-3/TRBV12-4 CASSSLSLNEQFF TGTGCCAGCAGTTCCCTTTCCTTGAATGAGCAGTTCTTC
. TRBD2 TRBJ2-6 TRBV20-1 CSARYSGGSGANVLTF TGCAGTGCTAGATATAGCGGGGGCTCTGGGGCCAACGTCCTGACTTTC
many . TRBJ1-4 TRBV7-2 CASNDGPNEKLFF TGTGCCAGCAACGACGGCCCTAATGAAAAACTGTTTTTT
. TRBD2 TRBJ2-7 TRBV5-1 CASSSGLAGAYWEQYF TGCGCCAGCAGCTCGGGACTAGCGGGAGCCTATTGGGAGCAGTACTTC
few . TRBJ2-7 TRBV6-1 CASKRESGINTYEQYF TGTGCCAGTAAGAGGGAGTCCGGAATTAATACCTACGAGCAGTACTTC
. . TRBJ2-1 TRBV12-3/TRBV12-4 CASSLVGVGNEQFF TGTGCCAGCAGTTTGGTCGGGGTTGGAAATGAGCAGTTCTTC
few . TRBJ1-2 TRBV5-6 CASRAGTQYYGYTF TGTGCCAGCAGAGCCGGGACTCAATACTATGGCTACACCTTC
many . TRBJ2-3 TRBV20-1 CSARRGPSTDTQYF TGCAGTGCTAGGCGGGGGCCTAGCACAGATACGCAGTATTTT
many TRBD1 TRBJ2-7 TRBV29-1 CSVVGQGHEQYF TGCAGCGTCGTGGGACAGGGCCACGAGCAGTACTTC
many TRBD1 TRBJ1-5 TRBV29-1 CSVRQGGANQPQHF TGCAGCGTTCGGCAGGGGGGGGCCAATCAGCCCCAGCATTTT
few . TRBJ1-5 TRBV20-1 CSAIEEANQPQHF TGCAGTGCCATCGAGGAGGCCAATCAGCCCCAGCATTTT
many . TRBJ1-5 TRBV24-1 CATSDTGANQPQHF TGTGCCACATCCGATACAGGAGCCAATCAGCCCCAGCATTTT
many . TRBJ2-1 TRBV4-2 CASSQDIGRGPYNEQFF TGTGCCAGCAGCCAAGATATTGGCAGGGGACCCTACAATGAGCAGTTCTTC
few TRBD2 TRBJ2-5 TRBV5-1 CASSSSGGATGETQYF TGCGCCAGCAGTTCTAGCGGGGGGGCGACGGGAGAGACCCAGTACTTC
. TRBD2 TRBJ2-1 TRBV5-1 CASKSGRGSYNEQFF TGCGCCAGCAAGAGCGGGAGAGGCTCCTACAATGAGCAGTTCTTC
many TRBD1 TRBJ2-7 TRBV10-3 CAISETGTAYEQYF TGTGCCATCAGTGAGACCGGGACAGCCTACGAGCAGTACTTC
. . TRBJ1-5 TRBV4-1 CASSPKIGVSNQPQHF TGCGCCAGCAGCCCGAAAATTGGCGTTAGCAATCAGCCCCAGCATTTT
. . TRBJ2-5 TRBV20-1 CSEMASGGKETQYF TGCAGTGAGATGGCGTCCGGGGGAAAAGAGACCCAGTACTTC
. . TRBJ2-2 TRBV6-1 CASGGKNTGELFF TGTGCCAGCGGCGGGAAGAACACCGGGGAGCTGTTTTTT
many TRBD2 TRBJ2-7 TRBV5-6 CASGSSRTSGESTYEQYF TGTGCCAGCGGATCTTCGAGGACTAGCGGGGAAAGTACCTACGAGCAGTACTTC
. . TRBJ2-7 TRBV7-2 CASSSVSAGGQYF TGTGCCAGCAGCTCTGTGTCGGCCGGTGGGCAGTACTTC
. TRBD1 TRBJ1-1 TRBV7-9 CASRGQGADNTEAFF TGTGCCAGCAGAGGACAGGGGGCAGACAACACTGAAGCTTTCTTT
few . TRBJ2-2 TRBV6-2/TRBV6-3 CASRFLRGTGELFF TGTGCCAGCAGATTCCTCAGGGGCACCGGGGAGCTGTTTTTT
. TRBD2 TRBJ2-1 TRBV7-2 CASRAGLAGGGQFF TGTGCCAGCAGGGCGGGACTAGCGGGAGGGGGGCAGTTCTTC
. TRBD1 TRBJ2-3 TRBV6-5 CASSYQGQWVTDTQYF TGTGCCAGCAGTTACCAGGGACAGTGGGTCACAGATACGCAGTATTTT
. . TRBJ1-2 TRBV6-1 CASRSPQLGSSYGYTF TGTGCCAGCAGATCGCCGCAACTTGGGAGTAGCTATGGCTACACCTTC
. . TRBJ1-2 TRBV12-3/TRBV12-4 CASTYLEGDGYTF TGTGCCAGCACTTACTTGGAGGGTGATGGCTACACCTTC
. . TRBJ1-1 TRBV5-1 CASSFITGNTEAFF TGCGCCAGCAGTTTTATAACCGGGAACACTGAAGCTTTCTTT
many TRBD1 TRBJ1-1 TRBV12-3/TRBV12-4 CASSLSGGAKTEAFF TGTGCCAGCAGTCTCTCAGGGGGGGCCAAGACTGAAGCTTTCTTT
. TRBD2 TRBJ2-1 TRBV12-3/TRBV12-4 CASSFGGGQYNEQFF TGTGCCAGCAGTTTTGGGGGGGGTCAATACAATGAGCAGTTCTTC
few . TRBJ1-1 TRBV2 CASSVSRMNTEAFF TGTGCCAGCAGTGTTAGCCGCATGAACACTGAAGCTTTCTTT
few . TRBJ2-7 TRBV7-8 CASSSRGWSGTYEQYF TGTGCCAGCAGCTCCCGGGGGTGGAGCGGCACCTACGAGCAGTACTTC
few . TRBJ2-5 TRBV5-6 CASSLVQEGETQYF TGTGCCAGCAGCTTGGTACAGGAAGGGGAGACCCAGTACTTC
. . TRBJ2-5 TRBV3-1 CASSYGLAQETQYF TGTGCCAGCAGCTATGGACTTGCCCAAGAGACCCAGTACTTC
many . TRBJ2-1 TRBV10-3 CAISEYYNEQFF TGTGCCATCAGTGAGTACTACAATGAGCAGTTCTTC
few . TRBJ2-7 TRBV3-1 CASSPRKGSNYEQYF TGTGCCAGCAGCCCACGTAAAGGGAGCAACTACGAGCAGTACTTC
many TRBD2 TRBJ2-2 TRBV7-2 CASSVQLAGYTGELFF TGTGCCAGCAGCGTCCAGCTAGCGGGGTACACCGGGGAGCTGTTTTTT
. TRBD2 TRBJ2-7 TRBV10-3 CAISESRLDTGAAGAGGRYEQYF TGTGCCATCAGTGAGTCTCGCTTAGACACAGGGGCCGCAGGAGCGGGAGGAAGGTACGAGCAGTACTTC
many TRBD1 TRBJ1-2 TRBV4-2 CASSQASGQGHYGYTF TGTGCCAGCAGCCAAGCGTCGGGACAGGGGCACTATGGCTACACCTTC
. TRBD2 TRBJ2-5 TRBV6-2/TRBV6-3 CASSYSGTSGDRETQYF TGTGCCAGCAGTTACTCCGGGACTAGCGGGGACCGGGAGACCCAGTACTTC